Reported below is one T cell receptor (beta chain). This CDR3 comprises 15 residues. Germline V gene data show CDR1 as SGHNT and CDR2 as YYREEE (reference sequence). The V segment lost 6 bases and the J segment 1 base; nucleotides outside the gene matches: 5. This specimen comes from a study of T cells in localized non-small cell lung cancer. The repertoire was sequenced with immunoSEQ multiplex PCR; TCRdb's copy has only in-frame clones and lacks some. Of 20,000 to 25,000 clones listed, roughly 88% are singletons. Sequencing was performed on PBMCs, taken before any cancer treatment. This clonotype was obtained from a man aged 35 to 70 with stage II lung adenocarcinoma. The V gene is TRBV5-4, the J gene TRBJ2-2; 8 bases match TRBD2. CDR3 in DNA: TGTGCCAGCACAAACGGGGGGGTGAACACCGGGGAGCTGTTTTTT. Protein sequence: CASTNGGVNTGELFF.